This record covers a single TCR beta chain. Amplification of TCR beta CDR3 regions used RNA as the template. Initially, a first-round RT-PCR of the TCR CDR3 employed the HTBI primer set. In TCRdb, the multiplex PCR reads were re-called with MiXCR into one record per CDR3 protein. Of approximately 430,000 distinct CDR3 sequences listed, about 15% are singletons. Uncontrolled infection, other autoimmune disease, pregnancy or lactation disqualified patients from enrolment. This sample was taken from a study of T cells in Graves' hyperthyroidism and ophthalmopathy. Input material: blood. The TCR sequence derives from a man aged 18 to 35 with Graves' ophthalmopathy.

The CDR3 loop is CATSRALGLAGGAETQYF. The CDR3 DNA reads TGTGCCACCAGCAGAGCCTTGGGACTAGCGGGGGGCGCGGAGACCCAGTACTTC. V gene TRBV15 combines with J gene TRBJ2-5, with TRBD2 identical over 15 bases. This CDR3 comprises 18 residues. The V segment lost 1 base and the J segment 5 bases; nucleotides outside the gene matches: 8. CDR1 is LNHNV, CDR2 YYDKDF, per germline (reference sequence).